This record covers a single TCR beta chain. The data derive from a study of long-term antiretroviral therapy in people with HIV. CDR1 SGHRS and CDR2 YFSETQ come from the germline V gene. V was clipped by 5 bases and J by 0 bases, with 12 bases between them. The CDR3 is 14 residues long. Survey-level immunoSEQ v3.0 assays were run. Sequenced by immunoSEQ multiplex PCR; TCRdb stores in-frame clones only, minus some. The sample has tens of thousands of clones; 80% are singletons. This TCR was sampled from a man aged 35-49 years with HIV. The specimen was unsorted PBMCs, collected 0.3 years after starting antiretroviral therapy. The gene calls are TRBV5-1 and TRBJ2-7; the D gene could be TRBD1 or TRBD2 (5 bases each). The CDR3 DNA is TGCGCCAGCAGGGGGACCGATAGCTCCTACGAGCAGTACTTC. Its translation is CASRGTDSSYEQYF.